This T cell receptor beta chain emerged from a study of blood T cell repertoires in COVID-19. Across the study: Material from acute and convalescent COVID-19 was sourced from the United States, Italy and Spain.

The table came from immunoSEQ multiplex PCR; TCRdb's copy has only in-frame clones and leaves some out. The repertoire includes 50,000 to 70,000 clones, about 93% of them detected once, and more than 9% sits in the top ten. Trimming cost V 6 bases and J 0 bases, with 21 bases left between them. CDR1 is MDHEN and CDR2 is SYDVKM in the germline V gene. The CDR3 contains 17 residues. The chain employs TRBV28 and TRBJ2-7; TRBD2 is a possible D gene (5 bases). The clonotype originates from a woman over 75 with active COVID-19. Material: peripheral blood. DNA of the CDR3: TGTGCCAGCAGACGTAGCGCCAGGTGGTCCAGCTCCTACGAGCAGTACTTC. Translated: CASRRSARWSSSYEQYF.